This T cell receptor (beta chain) was recovered during a study of technical replicates of blood from a handful of donors. This table comes from immunoSEQ multiplex PCR, and its TCRdb copy is limited to in-frame clones, with some not included. The sample records 50,000 to 80,000 clones, 70% to 90% being singletons. There are 15 residues in the CDR3. V lost 5 bases and J 2 bases, leaving 12 bases between the germline ends. Per the germline V gene, CDR1 is SEHNR and CDR2 is FQNEAQ (reference sequence). The chain recombines TRBV7-9 with TRBJ1-4; possibly TRBD1 for D (5 bases). Sequencing was carried out using PBMCs. The sequence was obtained from a human donor in good health. Some clones in this sample may be carry-over from other donors' samples. This chain's CDR3 is CASSTSDSTNEKLFF. The CDR3 coding sequence is TGTGCCAGCAGCACCTCCGACAGCACTAATGAAAAACTGTTTTTT.